Presented here are 11 T cell receptor beta chains from one specimen sequenced in a study of tumor-infiltrating lymphocytes in primary liver carcinoma. TCR beta cDNA was reverse-transcribed from around 0.55 ug of total RNA. The reaction used a constant-region primer and ProtoScript II reverse transcriptase. Amplification in three nested multiplex PCR rounds with slightly modified ARM-PCR gave rise to TCR beta libraries. TRBV1-TRBV30 forward primers and a C-beta reverse primer were used in the first two PCR rounds, which each ran for about 10 cycles. TCRdb itself ran the multiplex PCR reads through MiXCR, one entry per CDR3 protein. The profile shows over 25,000 distinct CDR3 sequences, over 65% of them singletons. From about 19-30 mg of unsorted bulk tissue, DNA and RNA were co-extracted together. Material: liver tumor tissue from sampling region 3. Subset of the sample: tumor region T3, left-lateral pole. Receptors were obtained from a man between 40 and 49 years old with primary liver carcinoma and hepatitis B virus infection.

This clonotype was seen repeatedly, ten times or more. V gene TRBV9 combines with J gene TRBJ2-1; TRBD1 aligns across 7 bases. The CDR3 covers 15 residues. Germline CDR1 and CDR2: SGDLS and YYNGEE. V was clipped by 0 bases and J by 4 bases; unmatched bases: 4. This chain's CDR3 is CASSVGQGRYNEQFF. CDR3 DNA sequence: TGTGCCAGCAGCGTAGGACAGGGTAGATACAATGAGCAGTTCTTC. Full variable domain (missing parts from reference TRBV9 and TRBJ2-1): DSGVTQTPKHLITATGQRVTLRCSPRSGDLSVYWYQQSLDQGLQFLIQYYNGEERAKGNILERFSAQQFPDLHSELNLSSLELGDSALYFCASSVGQGRYNEQFFGPGTRLTVL.

This clonotype has just one count. One end of the junction varies from germline; a read error may be responsible. The V call is TRBV20-1, the J call TRBJ1-2; D ambiguous. Germline CDR1 DFQATT, CDR2 SNEGSKA (reference sequence). The length of the CDR3 is 12 residues. CDR3: CNASLESTGYTF. CDR3 in DNA: TGCAATGCTAGCTTAGAATCCACTGGCTACACCTTC.

About this clonotype: This CDR3 is missing its conserved last phenylalanine or tryptophan, likely due to a read error. This rearrangement joins TRBV7-8 to TRBJ2-3; D might be TRBD1 (5 bases). CDR3 size: 14 residues. V was trimmed by 5 bases and J by 8 bases, leaving 17 bases between them. The germline gives CDR1 SGHVS, CDR2 FQNEAQ. The CDR3 sequence is CASSPGHGKGTQYP. The CDR3 region has the DNA TGTGCCAGCAGCCCAGGACATGGGAAAGGTACGCAGTATCCT.

A single count supports this clonotype. No conserved phenylalanine or tryptophan is present at the end of the CDR3, so a read error is the likely explanation. It is unclear where the CDR3 begins or ends on the DNA, so no DNA is shown, and the CDR3 is as TCRdb lists it. The V and J genes are TRBV11-2 and TRBJ2-5; TRBD2, the table's D call, lacks a check against the DNA. Germline CDR1 and CDR2: SGHAT and FQNNGV. Including both end residues, the CDR3 is 16 amino acids long. CDR3 sequence reads: CASRQTPGGGKETQHS.

This clonotype has only one observation. The junction differs from germline at one of its ends, possibly a read error. J is TRBJ2-3 and V is TRBV12-5, with D perhaps TRBD2 (5 bases). Germline V gene sequence: CDR1 LGHNT, CDR2 FRNRAP. This CDR3 contains 14 residues. The CDR3 loop reads CPSADLLGVHTQYF. The CDR3, as DNA: TGTCCTAGTGCCGACCTACTAGGAGTGCATACGCAGTATTTT.

Within the sample, this clonotype is hyperexpanded (1% or more). The V call is TRBV10-3, the J call TRBJ1-5; D ambiguous. The germline V gene has CDR1 ENHRY and CDR2 SYGVKD. Between the trimmed V and J ends, which lost 1 base and 5 bases, there was a span of 9 bases. The CDR3 totals 14 residues. CDR3 loop: CAISEYEGDQPQHF. DNA for the CDR3: TGTGCCATCAGTGAGTATGAGGGCGATCAGCCCCAGCATTTT.

This clonotype was seen many times. A clone one base away is much larger, so this may be a read error. V gene TRBV10-3 combines with J gene TRBJ2-1; D call uncertain. Germline values: CDR1 ENHRY, CDR2 SYGVKD. The CDR3 is 12 residues long. Here the CDR3 reads CAISSPWNEQLF. For the CDR3, the DNA is TGTGCCATCAGCTCCCCTTGGAATGAGCAGCTCTTC.

As for this clonotype: At one boundary the junction diverges from the germline segment, which might be a read error. The rearrangement joins TRBV4-1 to TRBJ2-1; the D is unclear. The CDR3 length is 15 residues. Per the germline V gene, CDR1 is MGHRA and CDR2 is YSYEKL. This CDR3 is CASSQNNGWNNKQFF. The DNA of the CDR3 is TGCGCCAGCAGCCAGAATAACGGATGGAACAATAAGCAGTTCTTC.

With respect to this clonotype: Compared with germline, one end of the junction differs, possibly owing to a read error. The CDR3 sequence: CTSRLIDTQYF. The CDR3 DNA sequence: TGTACCAGCCGCTTAATCGATACGCAGTATTTT. V and J are TRBV13 and TRBJ2-3, with no clear D. The CDR3 consists of 11 residues. CDR1 and CDR2 from the germline V gene are PRHDT and FYEKMQ (reference sequence).

A single count supports this clonotype. The rearrangement uses TRBV7-9 and TRBJ2-1, with D tentatively TRBD2 (7 bases). V lost 6 bases and J 7 bases, leaving 22 bases between the germline ends. From germline, CDR1 is SEHNR and CDR2 FQNEAQ (reference sequence). The CDR3 is made up of 16 amino acids. In DNA form, the CDR3 reads TGTGCCAGCAGTTCGCCAACTAGCGTGAGGGGGAATGAGCAGTTCTTC. Residues: CASSSPTSVRGNEQFF.

The CDR3 loop reads CASSPRLAGVGGELFF. CDR3 coding DNA: TGCGCCAGCAGCCCGAGGCTAGCGGGAGTAGGCGGGGAGCTGTTTTTT. The chain links TRBV5-1 to TRBJ2-2; 10 bases fit TRBD2. Looked up from germline, CDR1 is SGHRS and CDR2 is YFSETQ. V dropped 4 bases and J dropped 7; count of bases not matched to a gene: 10. This CDR3 has 16 residues.